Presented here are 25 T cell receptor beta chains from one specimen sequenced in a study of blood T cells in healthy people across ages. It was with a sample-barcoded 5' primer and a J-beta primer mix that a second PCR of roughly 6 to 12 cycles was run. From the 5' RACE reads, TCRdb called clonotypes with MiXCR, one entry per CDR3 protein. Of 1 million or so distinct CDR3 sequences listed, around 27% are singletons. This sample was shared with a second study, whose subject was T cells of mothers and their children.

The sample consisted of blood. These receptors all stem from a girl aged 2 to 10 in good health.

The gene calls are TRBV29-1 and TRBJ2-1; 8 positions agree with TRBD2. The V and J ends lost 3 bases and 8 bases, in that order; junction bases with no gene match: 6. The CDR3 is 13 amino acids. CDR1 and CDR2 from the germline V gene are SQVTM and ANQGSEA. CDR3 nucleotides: TGCAGCGTTGAGATAGCGGGGTTACATGAGCAGTTCTTC. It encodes CSVEIAGLHEQFF.

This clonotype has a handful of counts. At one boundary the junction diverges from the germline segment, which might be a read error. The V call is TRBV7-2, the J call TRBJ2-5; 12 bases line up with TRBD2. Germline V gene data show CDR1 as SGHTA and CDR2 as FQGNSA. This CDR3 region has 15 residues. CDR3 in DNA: TGTGCCAGCAGCCCCCTTCCTGGGACTAGCGGGTTGCCGTCATTC. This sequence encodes CASSPLPGTSGLPSF.

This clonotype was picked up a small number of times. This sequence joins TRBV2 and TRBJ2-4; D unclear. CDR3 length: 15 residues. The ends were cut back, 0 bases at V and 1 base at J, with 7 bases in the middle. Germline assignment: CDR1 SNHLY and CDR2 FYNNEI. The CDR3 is CASSEAEAAKNIQYF. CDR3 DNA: TGTGCCAGCAGTGAAGCGGAAGCGGCCAAAAACATTCAGTACTTC.

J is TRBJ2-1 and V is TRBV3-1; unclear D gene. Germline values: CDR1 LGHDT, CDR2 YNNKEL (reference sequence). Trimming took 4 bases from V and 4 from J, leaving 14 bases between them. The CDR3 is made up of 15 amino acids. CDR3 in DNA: TGTGCCAGCAGCCGGGCCGTCGACATATACAATGAGCAGTTCTTC. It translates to CASSRAVDIYNEQFF.

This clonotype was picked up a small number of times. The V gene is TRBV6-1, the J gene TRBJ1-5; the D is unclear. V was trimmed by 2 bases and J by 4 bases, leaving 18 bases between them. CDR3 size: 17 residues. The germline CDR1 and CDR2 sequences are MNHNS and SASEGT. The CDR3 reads CASSESYSMRANQPQHF. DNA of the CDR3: TGTGCCAGCAGTGAATCTTACAGTATGCGGGCGAATCAGCCCCAGCATTTT.

The CDR3 sequence is CSVEDPETSGSISEQFF. The CDR3, as DNA: TGCAGCGTTGAAGATCCCGAGACTAGCGGGAGTATTAGTGAGCAGTTCTTC. This chain uses TRBV29-1 with TRBJ2-5; 12 bases match TRBD2. Near its end, the DNA agrees better with TRBJ2-1, so the J call may be wrong. Germline CDR1 is SQVTM and CDR2 is ANQGSEA. The CDR3 covers 17 residues.

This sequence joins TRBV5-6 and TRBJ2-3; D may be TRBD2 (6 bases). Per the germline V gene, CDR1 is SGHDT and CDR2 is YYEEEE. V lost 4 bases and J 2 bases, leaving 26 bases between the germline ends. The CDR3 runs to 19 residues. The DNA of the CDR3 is TGTGCCAGCAGCCTGATTACCTGGGGAACTAGCAGGATCACAGATACGCAGTATTTT. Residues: CASSLITWGTSRITDTQYF.

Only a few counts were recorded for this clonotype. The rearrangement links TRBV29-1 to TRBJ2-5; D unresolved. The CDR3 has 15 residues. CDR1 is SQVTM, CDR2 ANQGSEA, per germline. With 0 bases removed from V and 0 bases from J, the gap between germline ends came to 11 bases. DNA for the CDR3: TGCAGCGTTGAAGATCTGGGCCAGGACCAAGAGACCCAGTACTTC. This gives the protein CSVEDLGQDQETQYF.

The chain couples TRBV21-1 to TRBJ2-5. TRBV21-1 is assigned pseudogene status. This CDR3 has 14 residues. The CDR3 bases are TGTGCCAGCATCTCAGAGGAGTTGGGGGAGACCCAGTACTTC. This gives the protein CASISEELGETQYF.

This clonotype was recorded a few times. CDR3: CSAAEGVGETQYF. Written as DNA, the CDR3 is TGCAGCGCCGCGGAGGGAGTGGGTGAGACCCAGTACTTC. V gene TRBV29-1 combines with J gene TRBJ2-5; weak D call: TRBD2 (6 bases). This CDR3 contains 13 residues. V lost 7 bases, J lost 5 bases, and 17 bases lay in between. CDR1 SQVTM and CDR2 ANQGSEA come from the germline V gene.

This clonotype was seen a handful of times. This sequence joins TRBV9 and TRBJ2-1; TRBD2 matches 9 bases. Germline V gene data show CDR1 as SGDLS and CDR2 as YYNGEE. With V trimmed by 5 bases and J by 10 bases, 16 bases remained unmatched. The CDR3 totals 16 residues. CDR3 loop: CASSPAGGAWTWEQFF. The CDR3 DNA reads TGTGCCAGCAGTCCCGCGGGGGGGGCCTGGACATGGGAGCAGTTCTTC.

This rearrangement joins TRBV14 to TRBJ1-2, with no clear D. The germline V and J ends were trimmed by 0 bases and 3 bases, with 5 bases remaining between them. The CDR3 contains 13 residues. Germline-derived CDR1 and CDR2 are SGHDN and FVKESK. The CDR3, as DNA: TGTGCCAGCAGCCAAGATGAAGACTATGGCTACACCTTC. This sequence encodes CASSQDEDYGYTF.

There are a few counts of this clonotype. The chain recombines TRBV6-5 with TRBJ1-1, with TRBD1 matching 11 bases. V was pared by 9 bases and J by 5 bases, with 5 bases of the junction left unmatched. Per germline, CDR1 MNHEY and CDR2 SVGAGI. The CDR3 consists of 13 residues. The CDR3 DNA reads TGTGCCAGTGGACAGGGGGCTCGGACTGAAGCTTTCTTT. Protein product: CASGQGARTEAFF.

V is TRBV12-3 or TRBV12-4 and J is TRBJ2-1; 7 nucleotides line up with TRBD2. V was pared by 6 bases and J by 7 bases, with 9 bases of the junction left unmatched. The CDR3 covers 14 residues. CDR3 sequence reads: CASSTGGGYNEQFF. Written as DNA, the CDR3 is TGTGCCAGCAGCACTGGGGGGGGTTATAATGAGCAGTTCTTC.

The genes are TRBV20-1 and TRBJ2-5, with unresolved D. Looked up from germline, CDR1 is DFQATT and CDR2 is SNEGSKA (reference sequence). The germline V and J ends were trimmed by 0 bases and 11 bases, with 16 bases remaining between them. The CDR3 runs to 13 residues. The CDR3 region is CSARDVEPGEQYF. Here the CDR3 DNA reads TGCAGTGCTAGAGATGTAGAGCCGGGTGAGCAGTACTTC.

The CDR3 nucleotides are TGTGCCAGCAGGTCCGGGAACCAGAATCAGCCCCAGCATTTT. Amino acids: CASRSGNQNQPQHF. V usage is TRBV28 and J usage is TRBJ1-5, with D unclear. The V gene lost 6 bases and the J gene lost 4 bases, with 13 bases spanning the gap. The CDR3 loop spans 14 amino acids. Germline CDR1 reads MDHEN; CDR2 reads SYDVKM.

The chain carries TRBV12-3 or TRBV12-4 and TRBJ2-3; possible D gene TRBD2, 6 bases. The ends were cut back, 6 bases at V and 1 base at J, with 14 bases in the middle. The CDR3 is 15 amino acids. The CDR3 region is CASSPSAGGTDTQYF. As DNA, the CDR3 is TGTGCCAGCAGCCCCTCAGCGGGTGGCACAGATACGCAGTATTTT.

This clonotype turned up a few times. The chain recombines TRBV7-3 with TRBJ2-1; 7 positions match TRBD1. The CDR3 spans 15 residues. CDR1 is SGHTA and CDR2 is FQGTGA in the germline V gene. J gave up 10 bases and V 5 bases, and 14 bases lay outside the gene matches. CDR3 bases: TGTGCCAGCAGCCCATCGGGACAGTCCTTTAACGAGCAGTTCTTC. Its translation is CASSPSGQSFNEQFF.

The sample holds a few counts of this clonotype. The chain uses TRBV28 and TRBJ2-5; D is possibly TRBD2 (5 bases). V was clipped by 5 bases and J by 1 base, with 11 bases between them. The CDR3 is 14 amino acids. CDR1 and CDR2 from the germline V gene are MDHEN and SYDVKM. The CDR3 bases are TGTGCCAGCAGTCCTGAGGGTCTCCAAGAGACCCAGTACTTC. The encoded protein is CASSPEGLQETQYF.

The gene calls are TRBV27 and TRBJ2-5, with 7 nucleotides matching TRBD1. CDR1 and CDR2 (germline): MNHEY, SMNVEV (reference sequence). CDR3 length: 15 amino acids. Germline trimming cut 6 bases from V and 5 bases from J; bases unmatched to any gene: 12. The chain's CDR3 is CASSDLTGVAETQYF. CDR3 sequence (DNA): TGTGCCAGCAGCGACTTAACAGGGGTTGCCGAGACCCAGTACTTC.

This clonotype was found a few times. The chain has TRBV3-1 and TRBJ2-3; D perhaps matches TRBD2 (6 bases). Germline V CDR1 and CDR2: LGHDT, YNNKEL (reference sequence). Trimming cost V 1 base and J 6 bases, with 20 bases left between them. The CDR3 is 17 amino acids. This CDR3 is CASSQGRGIRAADTQYF. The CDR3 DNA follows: TGTGCCAGCAGCCAAGGACGGGGGATTAGGGCGGCGGATACGCAGTATTTT.

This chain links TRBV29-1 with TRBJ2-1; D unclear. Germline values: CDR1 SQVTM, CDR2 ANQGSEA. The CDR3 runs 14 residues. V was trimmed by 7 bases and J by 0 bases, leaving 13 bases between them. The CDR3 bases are TGCAGCGCATCGCTGGTCCACTCCTACAATGAGCAGTTCTTC. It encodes CSASLVHSYNEQFF.

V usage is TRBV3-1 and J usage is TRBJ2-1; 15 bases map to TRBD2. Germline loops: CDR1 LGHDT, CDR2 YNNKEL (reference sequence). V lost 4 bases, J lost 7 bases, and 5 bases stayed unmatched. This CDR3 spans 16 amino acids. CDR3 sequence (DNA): TGTGCCAGCAGCCGGGAGGGACTAGCGGGGGGTAATGAGCAGTTCTTC. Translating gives CASSREGLAGGNEQFF.

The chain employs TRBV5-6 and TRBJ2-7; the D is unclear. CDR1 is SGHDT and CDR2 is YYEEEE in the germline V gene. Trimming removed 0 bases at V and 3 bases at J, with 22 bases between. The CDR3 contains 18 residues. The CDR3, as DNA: TGTGCCAGCAGCTTGGCTTTTGTTATCCGAAGGGATCACTACGAGCAGTACTTC. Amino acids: CASSLAFVIRRDHYEQYF.

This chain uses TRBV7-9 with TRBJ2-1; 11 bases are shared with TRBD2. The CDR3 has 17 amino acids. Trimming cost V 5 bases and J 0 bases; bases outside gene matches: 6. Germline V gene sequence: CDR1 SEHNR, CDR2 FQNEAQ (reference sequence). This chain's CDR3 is CASSPRLAGHSYNEQFF. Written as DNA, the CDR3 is TGTGCCAGCAGCCCAAGACTAGCGGGGCACTCCTACAATGAGCAGTTCTTC.